This T cell receptor (beta chain) was obtained from a study of vaccination effects on CD4 cells after COVID-19. The overall study: Sample donation by two convalescent patients took place 16 days and one week before vaccination.

Whole-study findings and limits: In convalescents, spike-reactive clones (those seen post-vaccine) were mainly new vaccine-induced clones.

Sequencing used immunoSEQ multiplex PCR; TCRdb keeps in-frame clones, though not all of them. The table records about 70,000 clones, more than 65% of them present only once. Antigen-specific CD4+ T cells were expanded (with viral peptide pools) by the ViraFEST assay ahead of sequencing. Following 10 days of culture, CD4+ T cells were isolated. By PCR, the person was confirmed to have had SARS-CoV-2 infection between March and December 2020. The CDR3 loop spans 19 amino acids. About this clone itself: Its matching antigen is unknown.

The chain couples TRBV21-1 to TRBJ1-1; no DNA check was done on the table's D call, TRBD1. TRBV21-1 is designated a pseudogene. The sequence came from a human donor who had a prior SARS-CoV-2 infection. Sequenced here: CD4+ T cells from PBMCs cultured with HIV peptides, sampled before COVID-19 vaccination. Sample subset: HIV-1 Nef peptide pool negative control/reference culture. CDR3: CASSKPSRGVDRGHTEAFF. Written as DNA, the CDR3 is TGTGCCAGCAGCAAACCGTCGCGTGGGGTAGACAGGGGTCACACTGAAGCTTTCTTT.